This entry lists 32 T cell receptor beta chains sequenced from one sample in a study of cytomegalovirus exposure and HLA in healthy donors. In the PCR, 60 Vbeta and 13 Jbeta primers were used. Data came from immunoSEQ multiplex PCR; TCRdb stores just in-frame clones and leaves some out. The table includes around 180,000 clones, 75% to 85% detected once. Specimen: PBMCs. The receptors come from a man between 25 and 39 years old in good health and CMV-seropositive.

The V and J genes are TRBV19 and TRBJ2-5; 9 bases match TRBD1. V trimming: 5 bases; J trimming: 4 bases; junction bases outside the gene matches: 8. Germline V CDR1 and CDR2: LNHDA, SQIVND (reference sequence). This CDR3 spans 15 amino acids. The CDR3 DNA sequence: TGTGCCAGTAGTGCCCGAGGACAGGGGAGAGAGACCCAGTACTTC. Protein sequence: CASSARGQGRETQYF.

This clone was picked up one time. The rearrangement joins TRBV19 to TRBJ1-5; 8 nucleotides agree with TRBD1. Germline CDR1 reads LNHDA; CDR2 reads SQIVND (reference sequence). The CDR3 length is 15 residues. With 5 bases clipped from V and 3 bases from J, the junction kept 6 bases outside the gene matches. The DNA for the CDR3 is TGTGCCAGTAGTCCAAGACAGGGGCTCAATCAGCCCCAGCATTTT. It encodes CASSPRQGLNQPQHF.

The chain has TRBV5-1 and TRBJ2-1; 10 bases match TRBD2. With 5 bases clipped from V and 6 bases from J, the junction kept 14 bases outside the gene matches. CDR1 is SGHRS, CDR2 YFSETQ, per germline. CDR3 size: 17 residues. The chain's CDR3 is CASRSDSVLAGGNEQFF. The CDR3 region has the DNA TGCGCCAGCAGATCAGACTCGGTCTTAGCGGGAGGCAATGAGCAGTTCTTC. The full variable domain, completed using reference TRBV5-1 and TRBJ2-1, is KAGVTQTPRYLIKTRGQQVTLSCSPISGHRSVSWYQQTPGQGLQFLFEYFSETQRNKGNFPGRFSGRQFSNSRSEMNVSTLELGDSALYLCASRSDSVLAGGNEQFFGPGTRLTVL.

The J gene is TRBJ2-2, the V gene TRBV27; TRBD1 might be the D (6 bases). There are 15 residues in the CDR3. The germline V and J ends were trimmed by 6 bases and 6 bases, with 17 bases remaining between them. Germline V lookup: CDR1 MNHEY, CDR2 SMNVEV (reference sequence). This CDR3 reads CASSHRPGVAGELFF. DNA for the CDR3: TGTGCCAGCAGCCATCGACCAGGGGTCGCCGGGGAGCTGTTTTTT.

The CDR3 region has the DNA TGTGCCAGCAGCTTAGACCCTTCCGGTGAGCAGTTCTTC. This encodes CASSLDPSGEQFF. The rearrangement joins TRBV7-2 to TRBJ2-1; no reliable D call. Trimming pared 1 base from V and 9 bases from J, leaving 10 bases between. Germline V gene lookup returns CDR1 SGHTA and CDR2 FQGNSA. This CDR3 is built from 13 residues.

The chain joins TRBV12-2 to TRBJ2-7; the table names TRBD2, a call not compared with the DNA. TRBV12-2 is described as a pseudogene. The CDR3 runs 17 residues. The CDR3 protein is CASRCGLAEKSSYEQYF. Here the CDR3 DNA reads TGTGCAAGTCGCTGCGGACTAGCGGAAAAGAGCTCCTACGAGCAGTACTTC.

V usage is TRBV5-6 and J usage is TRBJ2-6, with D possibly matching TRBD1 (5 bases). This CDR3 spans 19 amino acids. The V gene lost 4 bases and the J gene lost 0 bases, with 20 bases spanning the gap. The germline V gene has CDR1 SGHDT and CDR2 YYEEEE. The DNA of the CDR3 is TGTGCCAGCAGCGCCCTGGGTACAGGAGCGAGCTCTGGGGCCAACGTCCTGACTTTC. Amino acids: CASSALGTGASSGANVLTF.

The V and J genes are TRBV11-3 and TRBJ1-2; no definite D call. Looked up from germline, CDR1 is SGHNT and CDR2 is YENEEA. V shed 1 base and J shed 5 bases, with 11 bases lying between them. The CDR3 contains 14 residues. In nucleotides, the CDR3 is TGTGCCAGCAGCTTAGGTCCCTCGTCTTATGGCTACACCTTC. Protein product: CASSLGPSSYGYTF.

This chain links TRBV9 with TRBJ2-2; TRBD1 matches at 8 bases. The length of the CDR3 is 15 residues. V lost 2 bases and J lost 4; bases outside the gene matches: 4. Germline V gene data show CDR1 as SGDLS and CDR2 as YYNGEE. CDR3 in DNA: TGTGCCAGCAGCGTGACAGGGGAAGGCACCGGGGAGCTGTTTTTT. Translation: CASSVTGEGTGELFF.

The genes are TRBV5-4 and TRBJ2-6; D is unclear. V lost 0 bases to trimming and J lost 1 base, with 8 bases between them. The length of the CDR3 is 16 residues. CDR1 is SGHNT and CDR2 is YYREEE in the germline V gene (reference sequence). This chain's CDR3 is CASSLDFSSGANVLTF. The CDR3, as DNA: TGTGCCAGCAGCTTGGATTTCAGTTCTGGGGCCAACGTCCTGACTTTC.

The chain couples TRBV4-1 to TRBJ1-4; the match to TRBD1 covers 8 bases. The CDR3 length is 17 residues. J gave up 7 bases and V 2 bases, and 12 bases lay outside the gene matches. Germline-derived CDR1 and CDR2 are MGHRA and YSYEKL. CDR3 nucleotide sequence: TGCGCCAGCAGCCAAAGAACAGGGGGGCAGGGAGGTGAAAAACTGTTTTTT. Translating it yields CASSQRTGGQGGEKLFF.

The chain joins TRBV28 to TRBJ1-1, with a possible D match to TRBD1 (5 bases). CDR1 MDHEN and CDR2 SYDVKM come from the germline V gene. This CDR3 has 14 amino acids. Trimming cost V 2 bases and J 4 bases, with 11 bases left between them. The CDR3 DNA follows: TGTGCCAGCAGTTTAGGGGGGGGAGGCACTGAAGCTTTCTTT. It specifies CASSLGGGGTEAFF.

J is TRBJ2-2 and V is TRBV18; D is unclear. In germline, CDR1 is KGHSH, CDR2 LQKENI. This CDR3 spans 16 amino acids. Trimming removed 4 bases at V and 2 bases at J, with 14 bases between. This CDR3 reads CASSLLQAKNTGELFF. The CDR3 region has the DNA TGTGCCAGCTCACTACTGCAGGCAAAAAACACCGGGGAGCTGTTTTTT.

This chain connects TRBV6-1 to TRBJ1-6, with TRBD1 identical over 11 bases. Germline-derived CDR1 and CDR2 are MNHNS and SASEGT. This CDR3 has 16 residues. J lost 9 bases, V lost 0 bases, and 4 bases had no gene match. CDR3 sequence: CASSEAAGQGGSPLHF. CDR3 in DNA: TGTGCCAGCAGTGAAGCCGCGGGACAGGGGGGTTCACCCCTCCACTTT.

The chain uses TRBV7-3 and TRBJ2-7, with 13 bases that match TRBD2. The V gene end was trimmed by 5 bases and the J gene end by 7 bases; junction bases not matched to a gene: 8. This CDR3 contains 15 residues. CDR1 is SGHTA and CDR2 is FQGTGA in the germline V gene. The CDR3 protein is CASSQLAGGPWEQYF. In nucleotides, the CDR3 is TGTGCCAGCAGCCAACTAGCGGGAGGGCCCTGGGAGCAGTACTTC.

CDR3: CASSATGTQYF. In nucleotides, the CDR3 is TGTGCCAGCAGCGCAACAGGTACCCAGTACTTC. The rearrangement joins TRBV11-2 to TRBJ2-5; perhaps TRBD1 as D (5 bases). The CDR3 totals 11 residues. V was pared by 5 bases and J by 8 bases, with 9 bases between. CDR1 and CDR2 (germline): SGHAT, FQNNGV. Using reference TRBV11-2 and TRBJ2-5 for the parts outside the CDR3, the full variable domain is EAGVAQSPRYKIIEKRQSVAFWCNPISGHATLYWYQQILGQGPKLLIQFQNNGVVDDSQLPKDRFSAERLKGVDSTLKIQPAKLEDSAVYLCASSATGTQYFGPGTRLLVL.

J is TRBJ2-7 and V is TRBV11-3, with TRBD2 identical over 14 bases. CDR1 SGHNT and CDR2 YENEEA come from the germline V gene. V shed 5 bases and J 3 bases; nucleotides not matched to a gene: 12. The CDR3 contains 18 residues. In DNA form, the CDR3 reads TGTGCCAGCAGCCAACCCGGGACTAGCGGGGGAGCGATCTACGAGCAGTACTTC. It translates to CASSQPGTSGGAIYEQYF.

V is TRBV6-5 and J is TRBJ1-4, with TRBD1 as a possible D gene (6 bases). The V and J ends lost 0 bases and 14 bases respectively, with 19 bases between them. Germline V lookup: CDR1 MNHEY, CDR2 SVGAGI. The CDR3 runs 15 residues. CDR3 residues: CASSYSRQARKGLFF. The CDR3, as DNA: TGTGCCAGCAGTTACTCCCGACAGGCCAGAAAGGGGCTGTTTTTT.

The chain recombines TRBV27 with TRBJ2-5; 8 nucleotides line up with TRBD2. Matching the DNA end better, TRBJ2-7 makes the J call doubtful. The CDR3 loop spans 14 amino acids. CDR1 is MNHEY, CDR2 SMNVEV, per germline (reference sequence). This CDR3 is CASRPRSGAYEQYF. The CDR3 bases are TGTGCCAGCAGACCTCGTAGCGGGGCCTACGAGCAGTACTTC.

This CDR3 is CASGLVRAGPQETQYF. Here the CDR3 DNA reads TGTGCTAGTGGTTTGGTTCGGGCGGGGCCCCAAGAGACCCAGTACTTC. This chain uses TRBV12-5 with TRBJ2-5; D is perhaps TRBD2 (6 bases). There are 16 residues in the CDR3. Germline CDR1 is LGHNT and CDR2 is FRNRAP. Deletions cut 0 bases from V and 1 base from J, with 12 bases between.

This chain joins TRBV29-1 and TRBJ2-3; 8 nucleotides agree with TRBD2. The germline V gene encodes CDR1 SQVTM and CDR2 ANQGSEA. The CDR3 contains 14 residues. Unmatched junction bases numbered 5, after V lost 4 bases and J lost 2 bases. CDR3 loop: CSVAVAGPTDTQYF. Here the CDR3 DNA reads TGCAGCGTTGCTGTAGCGGGACCCACAGATACGCAGTATTTT.

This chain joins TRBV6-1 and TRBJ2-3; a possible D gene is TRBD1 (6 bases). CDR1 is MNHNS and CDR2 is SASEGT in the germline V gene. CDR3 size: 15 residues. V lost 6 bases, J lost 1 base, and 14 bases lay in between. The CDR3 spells CASRATGSRTDTQYF. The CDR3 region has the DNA TGTGCCAGCAGGGCTACAGGGTCCCGCACAGATACGCAGTATTTT.

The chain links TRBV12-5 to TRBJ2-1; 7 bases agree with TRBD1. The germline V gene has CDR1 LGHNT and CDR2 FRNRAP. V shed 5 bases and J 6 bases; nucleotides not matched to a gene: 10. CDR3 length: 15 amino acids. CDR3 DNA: TGTGCTAGTGGTCCCGGGACAGCAGGAGGCAATGAGCAGTTCTTC. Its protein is CASGPGTAGGNEQFF.

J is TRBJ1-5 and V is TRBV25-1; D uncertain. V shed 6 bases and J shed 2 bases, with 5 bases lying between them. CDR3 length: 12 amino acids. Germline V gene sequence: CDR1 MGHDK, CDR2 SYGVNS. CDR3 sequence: CASRQGNQPQHF. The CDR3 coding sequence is TGTGCCAGCAGGCAGGGCAATCAGCCCCAGCATTTT.

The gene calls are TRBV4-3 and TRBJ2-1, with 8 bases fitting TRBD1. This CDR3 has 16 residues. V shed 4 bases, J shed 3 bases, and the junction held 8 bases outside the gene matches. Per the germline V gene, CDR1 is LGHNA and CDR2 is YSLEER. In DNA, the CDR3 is TGCGCCAGCAGCCCCCCCGGGACAGGAGGCTACAATGAGCAGTTCTTC. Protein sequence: CASSPPGTGGYNEQFF.

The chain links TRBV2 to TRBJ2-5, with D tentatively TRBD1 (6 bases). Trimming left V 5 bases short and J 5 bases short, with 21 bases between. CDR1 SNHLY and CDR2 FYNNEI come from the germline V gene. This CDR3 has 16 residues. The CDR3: CASSPSGRLTGETQYF. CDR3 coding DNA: TGTGCCAGCAGTCCCTCGGGACGGCTCACAGGGGAGACCCAGTACTTC. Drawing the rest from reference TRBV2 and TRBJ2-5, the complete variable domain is EPEVTQTPSHQVTQMGQEVILRCVPISNHLYFYWYRQILGQKVEFLVSFYNNEISEKSEIFDDQFSVERPDGSNFTLKIRSTKLEDSAMYFCASSPSGRLTGETQYFGPGTRLLVL.

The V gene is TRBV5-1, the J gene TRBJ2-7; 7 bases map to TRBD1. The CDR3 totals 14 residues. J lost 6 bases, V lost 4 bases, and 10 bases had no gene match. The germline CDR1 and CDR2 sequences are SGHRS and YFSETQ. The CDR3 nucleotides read TGCGCCAGCAGCCTTCGACAGGGTTTTTCCGAGCAGTACTTC. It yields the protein CASSLRQGFSEQYF.

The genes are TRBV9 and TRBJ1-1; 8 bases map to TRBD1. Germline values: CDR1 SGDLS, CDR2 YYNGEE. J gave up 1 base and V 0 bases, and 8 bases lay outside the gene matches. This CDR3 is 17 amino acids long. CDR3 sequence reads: CASSVALGQGQNTEAFF. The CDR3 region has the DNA TGTGCCAGCAGCGTAGCTCTCGGACAGGGCCAGAACACTGAAGCTTTCTTT. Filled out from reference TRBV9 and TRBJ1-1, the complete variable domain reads DSGVTQTPKHLITATGQRVTLRCSPRSGDLSVYWYQQSLDQGLQFLIQYYNGEERAKGNILERFSAQQFPDLHSELNLSSLELGDSALYFCASSVALGQGQNTEAFFGQGTRLTVV.

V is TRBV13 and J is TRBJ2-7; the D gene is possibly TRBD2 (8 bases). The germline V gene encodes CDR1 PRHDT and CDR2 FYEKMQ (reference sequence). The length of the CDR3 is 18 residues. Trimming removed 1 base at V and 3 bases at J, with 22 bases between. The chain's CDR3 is CASSLETGGGQINYEQYF. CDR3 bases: TGTGCCAGCAGCTTAGAAACGGGGGGGGGACAGATAAACTACGAGCAGTACTTC. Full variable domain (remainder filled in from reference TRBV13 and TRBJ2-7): AAGVIQSPRHLIKEKRETATLKCYPIPRHDTVYWYQQGPGQDPQFLISFYEKMQSDKGSIPDRFSAQQFSDYHSELNMSSLELGDSALYFCASSLETGGGQINYEQYFGPGTRLTVT.

Here the CDR3 reads CASSLVGGLAGSPYNEQFF. In DNA form, the CDR3 reads TGCGCCAGCAGCTTGGTGGGGGGACTAGCGGGGTCTCCCTACAATGAGCAGTTCTTC. The rearrangement joins TRBV5-1 to TRBJ2-1; 13 bases are a match to TRBD2. Per the germline V gene, CDR1 is SGHRS and CDR2 is YFSETQ. The CDR3 sequence is 19 residues long. V shed 0 bases and J 2 bases; nucleotides not matched to a gene: 8.

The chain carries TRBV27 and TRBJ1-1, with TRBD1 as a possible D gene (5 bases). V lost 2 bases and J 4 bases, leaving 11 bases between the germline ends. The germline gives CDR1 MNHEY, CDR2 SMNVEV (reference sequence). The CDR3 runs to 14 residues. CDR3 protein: CASSLAPGGTEAFF. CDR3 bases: TGTGCCAGCAGTTTAGCCCCCGGGGGCACTGAAGCTTTCTTT.

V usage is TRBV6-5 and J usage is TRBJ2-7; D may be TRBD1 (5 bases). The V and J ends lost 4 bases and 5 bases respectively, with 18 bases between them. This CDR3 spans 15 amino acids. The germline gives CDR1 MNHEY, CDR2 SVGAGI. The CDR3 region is CASSFRAGREDEQYF. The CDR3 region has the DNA TGTGCCAGCAGTTTTAGGGCAGGCAGGGAAGACGAGCAGTACTTC.